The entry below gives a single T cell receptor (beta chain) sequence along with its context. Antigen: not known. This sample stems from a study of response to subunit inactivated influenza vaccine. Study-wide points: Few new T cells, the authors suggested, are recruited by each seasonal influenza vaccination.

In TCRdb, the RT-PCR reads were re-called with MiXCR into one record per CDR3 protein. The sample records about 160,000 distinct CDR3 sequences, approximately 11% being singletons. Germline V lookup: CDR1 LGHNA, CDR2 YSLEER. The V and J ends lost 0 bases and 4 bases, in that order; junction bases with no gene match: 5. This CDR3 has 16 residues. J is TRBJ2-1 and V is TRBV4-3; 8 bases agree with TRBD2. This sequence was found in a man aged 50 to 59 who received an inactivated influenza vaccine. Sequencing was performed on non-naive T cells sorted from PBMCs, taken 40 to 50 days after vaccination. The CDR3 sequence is CASSQERLAGYNEQFF. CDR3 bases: TGCGCCAGCAGCCAAGAACGATTAGCGGGGTACAATGAGCAGTTCTTC.